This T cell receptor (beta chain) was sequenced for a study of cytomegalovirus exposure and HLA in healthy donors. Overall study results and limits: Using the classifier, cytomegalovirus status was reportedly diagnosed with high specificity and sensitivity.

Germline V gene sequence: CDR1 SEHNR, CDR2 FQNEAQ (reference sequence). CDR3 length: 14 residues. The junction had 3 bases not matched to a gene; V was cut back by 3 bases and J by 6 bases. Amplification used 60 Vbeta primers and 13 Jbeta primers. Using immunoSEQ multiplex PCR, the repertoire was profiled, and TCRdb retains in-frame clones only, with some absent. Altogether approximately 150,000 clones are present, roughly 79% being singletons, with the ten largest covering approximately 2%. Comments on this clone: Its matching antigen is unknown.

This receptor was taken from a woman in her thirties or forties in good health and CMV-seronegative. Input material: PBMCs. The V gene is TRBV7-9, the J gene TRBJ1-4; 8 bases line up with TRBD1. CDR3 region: CASSFTGGDEKLFF. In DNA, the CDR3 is TGTGCCAGCAGCTTTACAGGGGGGGATGAAAAACTGTTTTTT.